This TCR beta chain was found in a study of blood T cell repertoires in COVID-19. About the research overall: PBMCs, B-cell-depleted T cells, or T cells provided the cDNA or gDNA that made up the material.

In the original workflow: By means of reference gene primer amplification, nucleated cell counts were estimated. Method: immunoSEQ multiplex PCR; TCRdb's copy keeps in-frame clones and lacks some. The V and J calls and clone size come from that table; D and trimming were worked out from the DNA. The sample yields 100,000 or so clones, roughly 96% seen once. The receptor was isolated from a human donor with active COVID-19. The donor label of this sample is uncertain. The sequenced sample was peripheral blood.

The CDR3 sequence is CASSQNGQGGTEAFF. Here the CDR3 DNA reads TGCGCCAGCAGCCAAAACGGACAGGGAGGTACTGAAGCTTTCTTT. V is TRBV4-1 and J is TRBJ1-1; 8 nucleotides align to TRBD1. Trimming took 2 bases from V and 5 from J; bases not matched to a gene: 7. Germline V gives CDR1 MGHRA, CDR2 YSYEKL. The CDR3 consists of 15 residues.